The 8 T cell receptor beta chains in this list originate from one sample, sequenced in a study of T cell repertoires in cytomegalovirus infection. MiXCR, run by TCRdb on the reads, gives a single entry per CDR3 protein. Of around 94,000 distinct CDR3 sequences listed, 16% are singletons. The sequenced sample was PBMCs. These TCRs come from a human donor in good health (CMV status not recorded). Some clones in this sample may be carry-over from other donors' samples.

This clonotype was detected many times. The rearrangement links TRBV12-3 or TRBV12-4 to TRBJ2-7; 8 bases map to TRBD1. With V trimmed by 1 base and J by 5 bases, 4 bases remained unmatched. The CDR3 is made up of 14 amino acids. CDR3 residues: CASSLGQGYDEQYF. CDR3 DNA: TGTGCCAGCAGTTTAGGACAGGGGTACGACGAGCAGTACTTC.

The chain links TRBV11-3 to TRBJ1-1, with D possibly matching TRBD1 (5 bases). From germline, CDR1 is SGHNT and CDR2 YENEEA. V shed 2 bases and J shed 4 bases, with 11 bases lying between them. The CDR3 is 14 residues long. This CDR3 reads CASSLQGKGTEAFF. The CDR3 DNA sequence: TGTGCCAGCAGCTTACAGGGAAAGGGCACTGAAGCTTTCTTT. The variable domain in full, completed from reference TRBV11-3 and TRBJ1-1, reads EAGVVQSPRYKIIEKKQPVAFWCNPISGHNTLYWYLQNLGQGPELLIRYENEEAVDDSQLPKDRFSAERLKGVDSTLKIQPAELGDSAVYLCASSLQGKGTEAFFGQGTRLTVV.

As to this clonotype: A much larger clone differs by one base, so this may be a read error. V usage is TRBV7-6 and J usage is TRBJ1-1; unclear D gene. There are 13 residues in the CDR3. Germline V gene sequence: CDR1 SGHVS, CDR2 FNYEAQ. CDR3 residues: CASSRSRNTDAFF. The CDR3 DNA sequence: TGTGCCAGCAGCCGCTCGAGGAACACTGATGCTTTCTTT.

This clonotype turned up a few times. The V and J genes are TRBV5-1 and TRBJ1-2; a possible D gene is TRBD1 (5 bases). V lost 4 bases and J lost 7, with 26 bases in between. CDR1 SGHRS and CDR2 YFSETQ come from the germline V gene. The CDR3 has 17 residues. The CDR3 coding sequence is TGCGCCAGCAGCACCCGGGGCCCAGGAACTCCTTTTTCTGGCTACACCTTC. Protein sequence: CASSTRGPGTPFSGYTF.

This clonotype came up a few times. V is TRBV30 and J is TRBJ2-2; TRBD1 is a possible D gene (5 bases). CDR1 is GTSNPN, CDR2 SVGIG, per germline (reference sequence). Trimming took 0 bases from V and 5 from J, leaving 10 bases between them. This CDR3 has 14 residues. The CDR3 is CAWSVNRRTGELFF. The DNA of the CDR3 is TGTGCCTGGAGTGTGAACAGGCGGACCGGGGAGCTGTTTTTT. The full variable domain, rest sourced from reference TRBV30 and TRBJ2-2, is SQTIHQWPATLVQPVGSPLSLECTVEGTSNPNLYWYRQAAGRGLQLLFYSVGIGQISSEVPQNLSASRPQDRQFILSSKKLLLSDSGFYLCAWSVNRRTGELFFGEGSRLTVL.

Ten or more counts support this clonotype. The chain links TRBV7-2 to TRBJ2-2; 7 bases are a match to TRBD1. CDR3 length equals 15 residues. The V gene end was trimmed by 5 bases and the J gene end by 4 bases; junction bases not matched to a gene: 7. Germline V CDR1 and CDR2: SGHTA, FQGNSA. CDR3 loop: CASSGGQVATGELFF. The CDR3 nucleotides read TGTGCCAGCAGCGGCGGACAGGTCGCCACCGGGGAGCTGTTTTTT.

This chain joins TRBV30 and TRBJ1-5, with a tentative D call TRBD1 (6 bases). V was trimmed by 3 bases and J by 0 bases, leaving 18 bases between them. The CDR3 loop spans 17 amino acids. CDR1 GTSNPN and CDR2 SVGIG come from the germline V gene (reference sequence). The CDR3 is CAWSQLPRGYSNQPQHF. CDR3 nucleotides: TGTGCCTGGAGCCAACTACCCAGGGGCTATAGCAATCAGCCCCAGCATTTT.

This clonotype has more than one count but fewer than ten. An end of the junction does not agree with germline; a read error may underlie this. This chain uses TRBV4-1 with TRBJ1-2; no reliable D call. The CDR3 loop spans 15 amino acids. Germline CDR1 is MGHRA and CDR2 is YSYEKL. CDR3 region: CASSQADIGNYGYTF. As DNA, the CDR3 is TGTGCCAGCAGCCAAGCCGACATCGGGAACTATGGCTACACCTTC.